The rows below give T cell receptor beta chains drawn from one sample of a study of blood T cell repertoires in COVID-19. Generated by immunoSEQ multiplex PCR, the TCRdb table keeps only in-frame clones and is missing some. Of 95,000 to 150,000 clones listed, about four fifths were seen once; the top ten hold around 15%. Sequencing used peripheral blood. These receptors were taken from a man aged 55 to 70 with active or convalescent COVID-19. Each CDR3 is given with its conserved first and last residue. Fields, in order: CDR3 protein, CDR3 DNA, clone size, J gene, V gene, D gene. D genes are given only for firm matches. Only some rows state a clone size, as once, few, many or a class for expanded clones.

cdr3_aa: CASSPLDRGTYEQYF
cdr3_nt: TGTGCCAGCAGCCCTCTGGACAGGGGGACCTACGAGCAGTACTTC
clone_size: NA
j_call: TRBJ2-7
v_call: TRBV14
d_call: TRBD1

cdr3_aa: CAWSPRTANYGYTF
cdr3_nt: TGTGCCTGGAGTCCCAGGACTGCTAACTATGGCTACACCTTC
clone_size: NA
j_call: TRBJ1-2
v_call: TRBV30
d_call: NA

cdr3_aa: CASSPGVGGRDGYTF
cdr3_nt: TGCGCCAGCAGCCCGGGAGTAGGGGGCAGGGATGGCTACACCTTC
clone_size: NA
j_call: TRBJ1-2
v_call: TRBV4-3
d_call: TRBD1

cdr3_aa: CASSPTGRYTEAFF
cdr3_nt: TGTGCCAGCAGTCCGACAGGGAGGTATACTGAAGCTTTCTTT
clone_size: few
j_call: TRBJ1-1
v_call: TRBV28
d_call: TRBD1

cdr3_aa: CASGLSGAPNTEAFF
cdr3_nt: TGTGCTAGTGGTTTGAGTGGGGCACCGAACACTGAAGCTTTCTTT
clone_size: NA
j_call: TRBJ1-1
v_call: TRBV12-5
d_call: NA

cdr3_aa: CASSKARTYEQYF
cdr3_nt: TGTGCCAGCAGCAAGGCGAGGACCTACGAGCAGTACTTC
clone_size: NA
j_call: TRBJ2-7
v_call: TRBV21-1
d_call: NA

cdr3_aa: CAISESGQSNQPQHF
cdr3_nt: TGTGCCATCAGTGAGTCCGGACAGTCAAATCAGCCCCAGCATTTT
clone_size: NA
j_call: TRBJ1-5
v_call: TRBV10-3
d_call: NA

cdr3_aa: CSVARTSLYEQYF
cdr3_nt: TGCAGCGTCGCCCGGACAAGCCTCTACGAGCAGTACTTC
clone_size: NA
j_call: TRBJ2-7
v_call: TRBV29-1
d_call: NA

cdr3_aa: CASSSMDRGHGEQYF
cdr3_nt: TGTGCCAGCAGCTCGATGGACAGGGGGCATGGCGAGCAGTACTTC
clone_size: NA
j_call: TRBJ2-7
v_call: TRBV7-9
d_call: TRBD1

cdr3_aa: CASSKARGRNQPQHF
cdr3_nt: TGTGCCAGCAGCAAAGCGCGAGGCCGGAATCAGCCCCAGCATTTT
clone_size: medium-sized
j_call: TRBJ1-5
v_call: TRBV21-1
d_call: NA

cdr3_aa: CASSHGTSAYNEQFF
cdr3_nt: TGTGCCAGTAGCCACGGGACTAGCGCCTACAATGAGCAGTTCTTC
clone_size: NA
j_call: TRBJ2-1
v_call: TRBV19
d_call: TRBD2

cdr3_aa: CASSPLAVNSPLHF
cdr3_nt: TGTGCCAGCAGTCCGCTGGCGGTGAATTCACCCCTCCACTTT
clone_size: few
j_call: TRBJ1-6
v_call: TRBV27
d_call: NA

cdr3_aa: CASSPTLFPYF
cdr3_nt: TGTGCCAGCAGCCCTACCTTGTTTCCGTACTTC
clone_size: NA
j_call: TRBJ2-7
v_call: TRBV11-2
d_call: NA

cdr3_aa: CASSQSGMEFEQYF
cdr3_nt: TGTGCCAGCTCACAAAGCGGGATGGAATTCGAGCAGTACTTC
clone_size: NA
j_call: TRBJ2-7
v_call: TRBV18
d_call: TRBD2

cdr3_aa: CASSLGRGQGAEAFF
cdr3_nt: TGCGCCAGCAGCTTGGGCCGGGGACAGGGAGCTGAAGCTTTCTTT
clone_size: NA
j_call: TRBJ1-1
v_call: TRBV5-1
d_call: TRBD1

cdr3_aa: CAISDRDGYTF
cdr3_nt: TGTGCCATCAGTGACAGGGATGGCTACACCTTC
clone_size: NA
j_call: TRBJ1-2
v_call: TRBV10-3
d_call: NA

cdr3_aa: CASSLQGRETQYF
cdr3_nt: TGTGCCAGCAGCTTACAAGGGAGGGAGACCCAGTACTTC
clone_size: NA
j_call: TRBJ2-5
v_call: TRBV5-4
d_call: NA

cdr3_aa: CASTNTNTGELFF
cdr3_nt: TGTGCCAGCACCAACACGAACACCGGGGAGCTGTTTTTT
clone_size: NA
j_call: TRBJ2-2
v_call: TRBV12-3/TRBV12-4
d_call: NA

cdr3_aa: CASSFRARGNTEAFF
cdr3_nt: TGTGCCAGCAGCTTTAGGGCGCGGGGGAACACTGAAGCTTTCTTT
clone_size: NA
j_call: TRBJ1-1
v_call: TRBV5-5
d_call: NA

cdr3_aa: CATSSDRGLDTEAFF
cdr3_nt: TGTGCCACCTCGTCGGACAGGGGGCTAGACACTGAAGCTTTCTTT
clone_size: NA
j_call: TRBJ1-1
v_call: TRBV19
d_call: TRBD1

cdr3_aa: CASSPAGERDQYF
cdr3_nt: TGTGCCAGCTCACCGGCTGGTGAGAGGGACCAGTACTTC
clone_size: NA
j_call: TRBJ2-5
v_call: TRBV18
d_call: NA

cdr3_aa: CASILLPIFFPTDTQYF
cdr3_nt: TGTGCCAGCATACTTTTACCGATTTTTTTCCCCACAGATACGCAGTATTTT
clone_size: few
j_call: TRBJ2-3
v_call: TRBV3-1/TRBV3-2
d_call: NA

cdr3_aa: CASFRDRGLPNTEAFF
cdr3_nt: TGTGCCAGCTTTCGGGACAGGGGGCTCCCGAACACTGAAGCTTTCTTT
clone_size: NA
j_call: TRBJ1-1
v_call: TRBV18
d_call: TRBD1

cdr3_aa: CASRTGIANEKLFF
cdr3_nt: TGTGCCAGCAGAACAGGGATAGCTAATGAAAAACTGTTTTTT
clone_size: NA
j_call: TRBJ1-4
v_call: TRBV6-5
d_call: NA

cdr3_aa: CASSSLVADTQYF
cdr3_nt: TGTGCCAGCAGTAGCCTAGTAGCGGATACGCAGTATTTT
clone_size: NA
j_call: TRBJ2-3
v_call: TRBV6-5
d_call: NA

cdr3_aa: CASSGQIQETQYF
cdr3_nt: TGTGCCAGCAGTGGCCAGATCCAAGAGACCCAGTACTTC
clone_size: once
j_call: TRBJ2-5
v_call: TRBV2
d_call: NA

cdr3_aa: CASSLDRGSTGNEQFF
cdr3_nt: TGTGCCAGCAGCCTAGATAGAGGGAGTACGGGTAATGAGCAGTTCTTC
clone_size: NA
j_call: TRBJ2-1
v_call: TRBV28
d_call: NA

cdr3_aa: CASSEFVETSTDTQYF
cdr3_nt: TGTGCCAGCAGTGAGTTCGTGGAGACTAGCACAGATACGCAGTATTTT
clone_size: NA
j_call: TRBJ2-3
v_call: TRBV2
d_call: NA

cdr3_aa: CATSEASGRALGETQYF
cdr3_nt: TGTGCCACCAGTGAAGCTAGCGGGAGGGCCCTCGGAGAGACCCAGTACTTC
clone_size: once
j_call: TRBJ2-5
v_call: TRBV24-1
d_call: TRBD2

cdr3_aa: CASSLLGGMDEQYF
cdr3_nt: TGTGCCAGCAGCTTACTTGGGGGGATGGACGAGCAGTACTTC
clone_size: NA
j_call: TRBJ2-7
v_call: TRBV7-2
d_call: NA

cdr3_aa: CASSAGLAGLTDTQYF
cdr3_nt: TGTGCCAGCAGCGCCGGACTAGCGGGACTCACAGATACGCAGTATTTT
clone_size: NA
j_call: TRBJ2-3
v_call: TRBV5-4
d_call: TRBD2

cdr3_aa: CASSRRQGHNQPQHF
cdr3_nt: TGCGCCAGCAGCAGACGACAGGGTCACAATCAGCCCCAGCATTTT
clone_size: NA
j_call: TRBJ1-5
v_call: TRBV5-1
d_call: TRBD1

cdr3_aa: CASSGQNNQPQHF
cdr3_nt: TGTGCCAGCAGTGGGCAGAACAATCAGCCCCAGCATTTT
clone_size: NA
j_call: TRBJ1-5
v_call: TRBV6-4
d_call: NA

cdr3_aa: CSVGRESQVQYF
cdr3_nt: TGCAGCGTTGGGCGGGAGTCTCAGGTGCAGTACTTC
clone_size: NA
j_call: TRBJ2-7
v_call: TRBV29-1
d_call: TRBD2

cdr3_aa: CASSSTGGQETQYF
cdr3_nt: TGTGCCAGCAGCTCGACAGGGGGCCAAGAGACCCAGTACTTC
clone_size: few
j_call: TRBJ2-5
v_call: TRBV21-1
d_call: NA

cdr3_aa: CASSLTGRSMSGELFF
cdr3_nt: TGTGCCAGCAGCTTAACCGGGAGAAGTATGTCCGGGGAGCTGTTTTTT
clone_size: NA
j_call: TRBJ2-2
v_call: TRBV7-3
d_call: NA

cdr3_aa: CASREATGGPYNEQFF
cdr3_nt: TGTGCCAGCAGGGAAGCCACCGGCGGGCCCTACAATGAGCAGTTCTTC
clone_size: NA
j_call: TRBJ2-1
v_call: TRBV25-1
d_call: NA